This T cell receptor (beta chain) was sequenced in a study of monozygotic twins with inflammatory bowel disease (dated 2019 in TCRdb). Study-wide context: The complete study included some 28 monozygotic twin pairs: 19 IBD-discordant Danish pairs and nine German pairs, of which four were IBD-concordant and five were IBD-discordant. Each individual had, on average, about 151 000 unique TCRalpha sequences and 181 000 unique TCRbeta sequences available for analysis. Within discordant pairs, disease-associated traits were sought mainly by comparing IBD patients with their genetically identical healthy co-twins. What the study reported, not specific to this receptor: Concordant and discordant twins showed no difference in repertoire similarity, possibly because of limited statistical power. IBD patients shared fewer clonotypes with other individuals than healthy twins did, most markedly in patients showing signs of disease activity. No single strong signal or clonotype linked to IBD turned up in the results, so the idea that one exists was not supported. TCRbeta repertoire diversity, by inverse Simpson index, was decreased in IBD patients compared with their healthy co-twins. Background noise and inter-individual variability may have been introduced into the repertoires by the differing immunosuppressive treatments among patients. Different T cell subtypes could not be distinguished in the analysis.

Taken from the germline V gene, the CDR1 and CDR2 loops are SGHTA and FQGNSA. From cysteine to phenylalanine, the CDR3 is 16 amino acids long. The nucleotide record is missing. An approximately 2.6 ml peripheral blood sample was drawn into PAXgene tubes per donor and stored at -80°C. Without any T cell sorting, total RNA was extracted from whole blood using the PAXgene blood miRNA kit on an automated QIAcube. Peripheral blood from monozygotic twin pairs concordant or discordant for inflammatory bowel disease was subjected to deep TCRalpha and TCRbeta repertoire profiling with unique molecular barcoding. For every twin pair, smoking habits were documented, and each individual was categorised as a current, former or never smoker. Library generation was performed with 5' RACE. For each TCR library, 3,000 to 3,500 ng of total RNA was used. For each sample, cDNA synthesis was carried out in eight separate reactions using SMARTScribe reverse transcriptase. Unique molecular identifiers containing a 6-nucleotide sample barcode were introduced through template switching during cDNA synthesis. TCRalpha and TCRbeta cDNA was amplified by two nested PCRs of about 15 and 9 cycles, with bead purification after each PCR. Before amplification, the cDNA was treated with uracil DNA-glycosylase and purified using the QIAquick PCR purification kit. The second PCR added Illumina TruSeq-compatible adapters along with sample-specific barcodes. TapeStation and Qubit were used to check library quality and concentration, and roughly 4.8 ng of each library went into the pool. Pooled libraries were sequenced on an Illumina HiSeq2500 single-index Rapid Run with 2 x 100 bp reads and custom sequencing primers. The original pipeline was this. MiGEC version 1.2.6 was used for UMI-based consensus assembly to correct PCR and sequencing errors. V(D)J alignment, clonotype assembly and CDR3 extraction were performed with MiXCR version 2.1.1. To normalise gene usage, clonotype sharing and MAIT/NKT TCR abundance, the top 1000, 10 000 and 20 000 clonotypes in each sample were analysed. Diversity was computed as the inverse Simpson index with the vegan R package after downsampling to 27 000 UMIs. Paired Mann-Whitney U tests were applied to discordant twin pairs, with Benjamini-Hochberg correction for multiple testing. One entry per CDR3 protein sequence results from the TCRdb reprocessing of the reads, with DNA left out. The V and J calls were determined by TCRdb, not by the authors. This sample's records show over 350,000 distinct CDR3 sequences. The biggest ten clones account for around 2.6% of the sample.

Notes on this clonotype: Its cognate antigen has yet to be identified.

Sequenced material: blood. Rearrangement joined TRBV7-2 to TRBJ1-5. The source is a human donor with ulcerative colitis or Crohn's disease, or a healthy co-twin of an affected twin (not recorded which). The CDR3 reads as follows: CASSLDFSRDREPQHF.